This TCR beta chain was observed in a study of T cell changes during pregnancy in multiple sclerosis. TCRdb's table, derived via immunoSEQ multiplex PCR, lists solely in-frame clones and lacks some. The sample records around 45,000 clones, 80% to 95% being singletons. Per germline, CDR1 LGHNA and CDR2 YSLEER. The CDR3 contains 14 residues. Trimming took 5 bases from V and 4 from J; bases not matched to a gene: 5. The sequence was obtained from a female donor with multiple sclerosis, enrolled in a pregnancy study. V gene TRBV4-3 combines with J gene TRBJ1-5; 7 bases line up with TRBD1. The sequencing here drew on CD4+ T cells from peripheral blood mononuclear cells, taken in the third trimester of pregnancy. The CDR3 spells CASSANRGNQPQHF. CDR3 sequence (DNA): TGCGCCAGCAGCGCGAACAGGGGAAATCAGCCCCAGCATTTT.